A single sample is the source of the 16 T cell receptor beta chains below, sequenced in a study of T cell repertoires in cytomegalovirus infection. TCRdb passed the reads through MiXCR, listing each CDR3 protein once. The sample has about 280,000 distinct CDR3 sequences; 22% are singletons. Which antigens these TCRs recognize remains unknown. This material consisted of cultured PBMCs, taken from culture after CMV antigen stimulation. These receptors all stem from a human donor in good health (CMV status not recorded). Some clones in this sample may be carry-over from other donors' samples.

The V and J genes are TRBV5-1 and TRBJ1-2, with 7 bases aligning to TRBD1. The CDR3 has 17 residues. Trimming cost V 0 bases and J 1 base; bases outside gene matches: 9. Looked up from germline, CDR1 is SGHRS and CDR2 is YFSETQ. Written as DNA, the CDR3 is TGCGCCAGCAGCTTGGCCGGGGTGACAGGGAGTAACTATGGCTACACCTTC. This encodes CASSLAGVTGSNYGYTF.

A few counts support this clonotype. The chain is built from TRBV11-3 and TRBJ2-5; the match to TRBD2 covers 10 bases. The V gene end was trimmed by 4 bases and the J gene end by 4 bases; junction bases not matched to a gene: 12. Looked up from germline, CDR1 is SGHNT and CDR2 is YENEEA. This CDR3 contains 17 residues. CDR3 bases: TGTGCCAGCAGCTCGAAAGGACTAGCGGCCCGACGAGAGACCCAGTACTTC. Protein product: CASSSKGLAARRETQYF.

The rearrangement links TRBV12-3 or TRBV12-4 to TRBJ1-1; D is undetermined. The CDR3 extends over 13 amino acids. Trimming shortened V by 3 bases and J by 1 base, and 6 bases separated the two germline ends. The chain's CDR3 is CASSLFQNTEAFF. The CDR3, as DNA: TGTGCCAGCAGTTTGTTCCAGAACACTGAAGCTTTCTTT.

This clonotype was seen ten or more times. The rearrangement links TRBV19 to TRBJ1-2; D gene unclear. The germline V gene has CDR1 LNHDA and CDR2 SQIVND (reference sequence). CDR3 length: 12 residues. V lost 5 bases, J lost 5 bases, and 9 bases lay in between. The CDR3 protein is CASSPDTYGYTF. CDR3 bases: TGTGCCAGTAGTCCCGACACTTATGGCTACACCTTC.

Many counts were recorded for this clonotype. This rearrangement joins TRBV19 to TRBJ2-2, with D perhaps being TRBD1 or TRBD2 (6 bases each). This CDR3 region has 14 residues. The germline V gene encodes CDR1 LNHDA and CDR2 SQIVND (reference sequence). The V gene lost 5 bases and the J gene lost 4 bases, with 11 bases spanning the gap. The CDR3 DNA sequence: TGTGCCAGTAGTCCCCGGGGGCTCACCGGGGAGCTGTTTTTT. Translated, it gives CASSPRGLTGELFF.

Many counts were recorded for this clonotype. The CDR3 coding sequence is TGTGCCAGCAGCCCCGGCCCTGGAGGCGAGCAGTACTTC. Translated: CASSPGPGGEQYF. The chain uses TRBV7-2 and TRBJ2-7, with a weak D call TRBD2 (5 bases). The V gene's germline CDR1 is SGHTA and CDR2 FQGNSA. V was clipped by 5 bases and J by 6 bases, with 14 bases between them. CDR3 length: 13 residues.

This chain joins TRBV11-3 and TRBJ2-7; no reliable D call. Germline V CDR1 and CDR2: SGHNT, YENEEA. Deletions cut 5 bases from V and 3 bases from J, with 11 bases between. The CDR3 runs to 13 residues. The CDR3 loop reads CASSLGFNYEQYV. In DNA form, the CDR3 reads TGTGCCAGCAGCCTCGGATTCAACTACGAGCAGTACGTC.

The chain has TRBV7-8 and TRBJ2-1, with D unresolved. Germline V gene lookup returns CDR1 SGHVS and CDR2 FQNEAQ. V was shortened by 6 bases and J by 0 bases, with 12 bases between the two germline ends. This CDR3 contains 15 residues. The DNA for the CDR3 is TGTGCCAGCAGTTCACCCGGGCACTCCTACAATGAGCAGTTCTTC. As protein: CASSSPGHSYNEQFF.

This clonotype was seen repeatedly, ten times or more. J is TRBJ2-3 and V is TRBV19; 10 positions agree with TRBD1. CDR1 is LNHDA and CDR2 is SQIVND in the germline V gene (reference sequence). The length of the CDR3 is 15 residues. V gave up 8 bases and J gave up 2 bases; unmatched junction bases: 7. This CDR3 is CASSDRGRITDTQYF. CDR3 DNA sequence: TGTGCCAGTTCCGACAGGGGGCGAATCACAGATACGCAGTATTTT. The whole variable domain, remainder taken from reference TRBV19 and TRBJ2-3, is DGGITQSPKYLFRKEGQNVTLSCEQNLNHDAMYWYRQDPGQGLRLIYYSQIVNDFQKGDIAEGYSVSREKKESFPLTVTSAQKNPTAFYLCASSDRGRITDTQYFGPGTRLTVL.

This clonotype was counted only a few times. The CDR3 spells CASSLVLGPGELFF. The CDR3 coding sequence is TGTGCCAGCAGCTTAGTGTTAGGACCCGGGGAGCTGTTTTTT. V usage is TRBV7-2 and J usage is TRBJ2-2; D unclear. V was trimmed by 1 base and J by 6 bases, leaving 9 bases between them. Germline CDR1 reads SGHTA; CDR2 reads FQGNSA. This CDR3 comprises 14 residues.

The chain has TRBV12-3 or TRBV12-4 and TRBJ1-1; unclear D gene. The V end lost 3 bases, the J end lost 4 bases, and 12 bases lay between the germline ends. This CDR3 is 14 amino acids long. CDR3 bases: TGTGCCAGCAGTTTTTCCGGCGATGGCACTGAAGCTTTCTTT. Its protein product is CASSFSGDGTEAFF.

Only a few counts were recorded for this clonotype. The CDR3 protein is CASSAGDIYEQYF. CDR3 coding DNA: TGTGCCAGTAGTGCGGGAGATATTTACGAGCAGTACTTC. The genes are TRBV19 and TRBJ2-7; 7 positions agree with TRBD2. Unmatched junction bases numbered 5, after V lost 5 bases and J lost 4 bases. The germline V gene has CDR1 LNHDA and CDR2 SQIVND (reference sequence). This CDR3 region has 13 residues.

This clonotype came up a few times. V and J are TRBV7-2 and TRBJ2-7, with 9 bases aligning to TRBD1. Germline V CDR1 and CDR2: SGHTA, FQGNSA. The CDR3 is 17 amino acids. Trimming at V came to 5 bases and at J to 3 bases, leaving 14 bases not matched to a gene. The CDR3 here is CASSLGGTGRINYEQYV. The CDR3 DNA follows: TGTGCCAGCAGCCTAGGAGGGACAGGGAGAATAAACTACGAGCAGTACGTC.

The chain recombines TRBV6-5 with TRBJ2-1; no firm D call. The length of the CDR3 is 9 residues. The germline gives CDR1 MNHEY, CDR2 SVGAGI. Between the trimmed V and J ends, which lost 8 bases and 10 bases, there was a span of 6 bases. The CDR3 here is CASGPEQFF. The CDR3 bases are TGTGCCAGCGGCCCAGAGCAGTTCTTC.

J is TRBJ1-1 and V is TRBV20-1; D remains ambiguous. CDR3 length: 12 residues. V lost 6 bases to trimming and J lost 1 base, with 9 bases between them. Per the germline V gene, CDR1 is DFQATT and CDR2 is SNEGSKA (reference sequence). This chain's CDR3 is CSAVHGNTEAFF. In DNA, the CDR3 is TGCAGTGCAGTACACGGGAACACTGAAGCTTTCTTT.

The chain employs TRBV18 and TRBJ1-2; D is possibly TRBD1 (6 bases). V was clipped by 2 bases and J by 6 bases, with 13 bases between them. CDR3 length: 14 residues. Per the germline V gene, CDR1 is KGHSH and CDR2 is LQKENI. Here the CDR3 reads CASSPVTGQDGYTF. The CDR3 nucleotides are TGTGCCAGCTCACCAGTGACAGGTCAAGATGGCTACACCTTC.